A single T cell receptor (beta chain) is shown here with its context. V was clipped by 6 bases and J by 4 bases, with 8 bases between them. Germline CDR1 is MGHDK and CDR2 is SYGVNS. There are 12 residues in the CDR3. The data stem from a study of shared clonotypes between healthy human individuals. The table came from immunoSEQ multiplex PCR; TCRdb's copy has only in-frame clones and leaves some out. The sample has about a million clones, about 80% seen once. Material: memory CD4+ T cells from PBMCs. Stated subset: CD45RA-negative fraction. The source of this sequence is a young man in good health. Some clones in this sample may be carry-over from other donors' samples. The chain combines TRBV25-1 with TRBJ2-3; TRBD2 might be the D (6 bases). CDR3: CASSGGPDTQYF. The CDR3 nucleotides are TGTGCCAGCAGCGGGGGTCCAGATACGCAGTATTTT.